This T cell receptor beta chain was captured in a study of blood T cell repertoires in COVID-19. Looking at the study overall: The United States, Italy and Spain supplied acute and convalescent COVID-19 samples. Sources were T cells, B-cell-depleted T cells, or PBMCs; the material itself was cDNA or gDNA.

Germline values: CDR1 LGHDT, CDR2 YNNKEL (reference sequence). The length of the CDR3 is 13 residues. Trimming pared 1 base from V and 11 bases from J, leaving 12 bases between. Original data processing: Quantification of nucleated cells was approximated via reference gene primer amplification. Sequencing used immunoSEQ multiplex PCR; TCRdb keeps in-frame clones, though not all of them. V, J and clone size derive from that table, while D and trimming were established from the DNA sequence. The table has roughly 350,000 clones, around nine tenths seen once; the top ten hold approximately 3.5%. The clonotype originates from a woman aged 18-30 years who had recovered from COVID-19. The specimen sequenced was peripheral blood. The V and J genes are TRBV3-1 (or the pseudogene TRBV3-2) and TRBJ1-5, with D possibly TRBD1 on 5 matching bases. The CDR3 DNA reads TGTGCCAGCAGCCAAGCACCAGGGATGTCCCAGCATTTT. Translated, it gives CASSQAPGMSQHF.